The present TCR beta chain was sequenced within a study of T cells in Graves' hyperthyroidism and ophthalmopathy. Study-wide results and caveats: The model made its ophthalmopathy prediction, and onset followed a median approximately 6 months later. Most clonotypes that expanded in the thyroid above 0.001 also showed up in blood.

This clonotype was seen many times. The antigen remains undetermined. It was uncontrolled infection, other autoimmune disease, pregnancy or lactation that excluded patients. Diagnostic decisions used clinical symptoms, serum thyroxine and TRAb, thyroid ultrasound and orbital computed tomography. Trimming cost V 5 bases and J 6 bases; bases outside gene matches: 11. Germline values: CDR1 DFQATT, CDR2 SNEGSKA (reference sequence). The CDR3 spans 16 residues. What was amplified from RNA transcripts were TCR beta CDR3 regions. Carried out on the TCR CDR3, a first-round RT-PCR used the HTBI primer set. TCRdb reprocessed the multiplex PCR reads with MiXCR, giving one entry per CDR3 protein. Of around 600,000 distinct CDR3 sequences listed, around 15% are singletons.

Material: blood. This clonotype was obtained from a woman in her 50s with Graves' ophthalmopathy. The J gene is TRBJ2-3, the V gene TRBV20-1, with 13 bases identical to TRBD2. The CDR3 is CSAPNPTSGRRDTQYF. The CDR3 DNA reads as TGCAGTGCTCCAAACCCGACTAGCGGGAGGCGGGATACGCAGTATTTT.